The sequence of this TCR beta chain was determined in a study of control samples from healthy donors and cancer patients. Trimming left V 4 bases short and J 3 bases short, with 18 bases between. The CDR3 length is 15 residues. Germline V gene lookup returns CDR1 SQVTM and CDR2 ANQGSEA. The repertoire was sequenced with immunoSEQ multiplex PCR; TCRdb's copy has only in-frame clones and lacks some. The table has over 150,000 clones, roughly 92% seen once. Sequenced: blood. This chain uses TRBV29-1 with TRBJ1-2; D possibly corresponds to TRBD1 (5 bases). This clonotype originated in a woman between 18 and 29 years old in good health. In DNA form, the CDR3 reads TGCAGCGTTGCCCTCGACGAGGCCAGGGACTATGGCTACACCTTC. Protein sequence: CSVALDEARDYGYTF.